These 16 T cell receptor beta chains originate from one sample sequenced in a study of cytotoxic CD8 clonotypes in ibrutinib-treated CLL. Assay used: immunoSEQ multiplex PCR; TCRdb lists only in-frame clones, some missing. The sample has about 30,000 clones; around 52% are singletons. Specimen: PBMCs, collected before ibrutinib treatment. Receptors originate from a human donor with chronic lymphocytic leukemia.

J is TRBJ2-1 and V is TRBV29-1; no definite D call. Trimming shortened V by 4 bases and J by 0 bases, and 7 bases separated the two germline ends. This CDR3 is 13 amino acids long. Germline V gene sequence: CDR1 SQVTM, CDR2 ANQGSEA. CDR3 amino acids: CSVVPGSYNEQFF. In nucleotides, the CDR3 is TGCAGCGTTGTACCGGGCTCCTACAATGAGCAGTTCTTC.

The chain is built from TRBV18 and TRBJ2-1; D not resolved. Germline values: CDR1 KGHSH, CDR2 LQKENI. Trimming stripped 3 bases from V and 2 bases from J, with 11 bases between. This CDR3 region has 15 residues. DNA for the CDR3: TGTGCCAGCTCACCCTCCCGCGGTACCTACAATGAGCAGTTCTTC. It is translated as CASSPSRGTYNEQFF.

The gene calls are TRBV2 and TRBJ2-1, with no clear D. This CDR3 spans 14 amino acids. CDR1 is SNHLY and CDR2 is FYNNEI in the germline V gene. Deletions cut 6 bases from V and 4 bases from J, with 13 bases between. This chain's CDR3 is CASRAYLSYNEQFF. DNA for the CDR3: TGTGCCAGCAGAGCATATTTATCGTACAATGAGCAGTTCTTC.

This chain uses TRBV23-1 with TRBJ1-5, with TRBD1 matching 8 bases. TRBV23-1 is an ORF for which the function is uncertain. This CDR3 has 21 amino acids. Trimming at V came to 4 bases and at J to 4 bases, leaving 24 bases not matched to a gene. In nucleotides, the CDR3 is TGCGCCAGCAGTCTTGGACCCGGGACGGGACAGGTAAAACTTGGGAATCAGCCCCAGCATTTT. Translated: CASSLGPGTGQVKLGNQPQHF.

This clone occurred a few times. The chain joins TRBV5-4 to TRBJ1-2; 8 nucleotides agree with TRBD1. V was pared by 0 bases and J by 8 bases, with 15 bases of the junction left unmatched. The CDR3 length is 17 residues. Germline CDR1 is SGHNT and CDR2 is YYREEE (reference sequence). CDR3 in amino acids: CASSLARWGQGAQGYTF. CDR3 in DNA: TGTGCCAGCAGCTTGGCCCGTTGGGGGCAGGGGGCGCAAGGCTACACCTTC.

This clone was observed a handful of times. The V call is TRBV29-1, the J call TRBJ2-1, with TRBD1 as a possible D gene (6 bases). Trimming pared 5 bases from V and 6 bases from J, leaving 11 bases between. This CDR3 contains 12 residues. In germline, CDR1 is SQVTM, CDR2 ANQGSEA. CDR3 nucleotide sequence: TGCAGCGTTCTTGGGGGCCTCAATGAGCAGTTCTTC. Translated, it gives CSVLGGLNEQFF.

The V and J genes are TRBV5-1 and TRBJ2-3; 9 bases map to TRBD1. Looked up from germline, CDR1 is SGHRS and CDR2 is YFSETQ. This CDR3 contains 18 residues. Trimming cost V 4 bases and J 2 bases; bases outside gene matches: 14. In DNA form, the CDR3 reads TGCGCCAGCAGCCCGGGGACAGGGAGTATCACACACACAGATACGCAGTATTTT. It encodes CASSPGTGSITHTDTQYF.

In this sample, this clone turned up a few times. The chain employs TRBV11-1 and TRBJ2-5, with 13 positions matching TRBD2. The CDR3 has 15 residues. V lost 3 bases, J lost 3 bases, and 1 base stayed unmatched. CDR1 is SGHAT, CDR2 FQDESV, per germline (reference sequence). CDR3 region: CASSFGLAGEETQYF. The DNA of the CDR3 is TGTGCCAGCAGCTTCGGACTAGCGGGGGAAGAGACCCAGTACTTC.

The rearrangement links TRBV7-3 to TRBJ2-1; the D gene is possibly TRBD1 (5 bases). The CDR3 consists of 12 residues. Trimming left V 5 bases short and J 9 bases short, with 11 bases between. The germline gives CDR1 SGHTA, CDR2 FQGTGA. This CDR3 is CASSPTGSEQFF. CDR3 in DNA: TGTGCCAGCAGCCCAACAGGCAGTGAGCAGTTCTTC.

The rearrangement links TRBV6-1 to TRBJ1-4; 7 nucleotides align to TRBD1. This CDR3 has 16 amino acids. The germline CDR1 and CDR2 sequences are MNHNS and SASEGT. V shed 4 bases, J shed 0 bases, and the junction held 5 bases outside the gene matches. This CDR3 reads CASSVEGAATNEKLFF. Written as DNA, the CDR3 is TGTGCCAGCAGTGTGGAGGGGGCGGCAACTAATGAAAAACTGTTTTTT.

This clone was found a few times. The V call is TRBV19, the J call TRBJ2-7, with 11 bases that match TRBD2. V trimming: 6 bases; J trimming: 2 bases; junction bases outside the gene matches: 9. The CDR3 runs 16 residues. Germline assignment: CDR1 LNHDA and CDR2 SQIVND (reference sequence). This chain's CDR3 is CASSPGLAGLTYEQYF. In DNA, the CDR3 is TGTGCCAGTAGCCCCGGACTAGCGGGTTTAACCTACGAGCAGTACTTC.

V usage is TRBV27 and J usage is TRBJ2-5; D not resolved. The CDR3 consists of 13 residues. In germline, CDR1 is MNHEY, CDR2 SMNVEV (reference sequence). Trimming took off 5 bases at V and 4 bases at J, with 11 bases between the two ends. CDR3 in amino acids: CASSHDFRETQYF. The DNA of the CDR3 is TGTGCCAGCAGTCATGACTTTAGAGAGACCCAGTACTTC.

The chain recombines TRBV5-4 with TRBJ1-2; 7 nucleotides align to TRBD1. Germline CDR1 SGHNT, CDR2 YYREEE (reference sequence). The CDR3 is 16 residues long. The V gene end was trimmed by 4 bases and the J gene end by 7 bases; junction bases not matched to a gene: 16. The CDR3 spells CASSVRQGLRVRGYTF. CDR3 coding DNA: TGTGCCAGCAGCGTGAGACAGGGATTGAGGGTGCGTGGCTACACCTTC.

This clone was seen just once. J is TRBJ2-7 and V is TRBV19; tentative D call: TRBD2 (5 bases). Per the germline V gene, CDR1 is LNHDA and CDR2 is SQIVND (reference sequence). The V and J ends lost 8 bases and 5 bases respectively, with 19 bases between them. This CDR3 comprises 14 residues. The CDR3 DNA reads as TGTGCCAGTTCGATGCGGGTCACTTTAAACGAGCAGTACTTC. The encoded protein is CASSMRVTLNEQYF.

This clone was counted once. This sequence joins TRBV19 and TRBJ2-1; D is ambiguous. Germline V CDR1 and CDR2: LNHDA, SQIVND (reference sequence). CDR3 size: 14 residues. V lost 2 bases to trimming and J lost 0 bases, with 5 bases between them. This CDR3 reads CASSIRASYNEQFF. CDR3 coding DNA: TGTGCCAGTAGTATAAGGGCCTCCTACAATGAGCAGTTCTTC.

The chain uses TRBV6-1 and TRBJ2-5; 10 bases are a match to TRBD2. Losses at the gene ends were 3 bases for V and 5 bases for J; bases not matched to a gene: 6. The CDR3 runs to 15 residues. Germline-derived CDR1 and CDR2 are MNHNS and SASEGT. CDR3 residues: CASSESGRARETQYF. For the CDR3, the DNA is TGTGCCAGCAGTGAGAGCGGGAGGGCCCGGGAGACCCAGTACTTC.